What follows are 5 T cell receptor beta chains derived from one specimen sequenced in a study of graft-versus-host responses after intestinal transplantation. The method was immunoSEQ multiplex PCR; TCRdb's version includes in-frame clones alone and lacks a portion of them. The data contain about 57,000 clones, about 90% of them singletons. The sequenced sample was PBMCs, obtained 26 days after transplant. The receptors were gathered from a human patient who received an intestinal transplant, so some T cells may come from the graft donor.

This sequence joins TRBV4-1 and TRBJ2-2; 7 bases are a match to TRBD1. The germline gives CDR1 MGHRA, CDR2 YSYEKL. There are 16 residues in the CDR3. J was trimmed by 3 bases and V by 0 bases; bases with no gene match: 4. The DNA of the CDR3 is TGCGCCAGCAGCCAAGATCAGGGGGTGGACACCGGGGAGCTGTTTTTT. Translated, it gives CASSQDQGVDTGELFF.

This chain links TRBV27 with TRBJ2-1, with TRBD2 identical over 7 bases. The CDR3 runs to 15 residues. V was clipped by 5 bases and J by 3 bases; unmatched bases: 7. CDR1 and CDR2 from the germline V gene are MNHEY and SMNVEV (reference sequence). As DNA, the CDR3 is TGTGCCAGCAGTCCCGGGAGGCCTGTCTACAATGAGCAGTTCTTC. Translated, it gives CASSPGRPVYNEQFF.

The chain is built from TRBV9 and TRBJ1-1; D is possibly TRBD1 (5 bases). This CDR3 spans 15 amino acids. CDR1 and CDR2 (germline): SGDLS, YYNGEE. Trimming left V 2 bases short and J 1 base short, with 12 bases between. CDR3 DNA: TGTGCCAGCAGCGTGTCTCAGGGATCGAACACTGAAGCTTTCTTT. This encodes CASSVSQGSNTEAFF.

This sequence joins TRBV27 and TRBJ2-3; D is possibly TRBD2 (5 bases). With 4 bases removed from V and 6 bases from J, the gap between germline ends came to 11 bases. Per germline, CDR1 MNHEY and CDR2 SMNVEV (reference sequence). CDR3 length: 13 amino acids. CDR3 amino acids: CASSSFGGDTQYF. In DNA, the CDR3 is TGTGCCAGCAGTTCGTTTGGCGGGGATACGCAGTATTTT.

The chain carries TRBV20-1 and TRBJ1-2, with TRBD1 matching 9 bases. V trimming: 4 bases; J trimming: 7 bases; junction bases outside the gene matches: 1. The CDR3 totals 11 residues. Germline V CDR1 and CDR2: DFQATT, SNEGSKA (reference sequence). CDR3: CSAKQGAGYTF. The CDR3 nucleotides read TGCAGTGCTAAACAGGGGGCTGGCTACACCTTC.